The 7 T cell receptor beta chains below all came from one sample that was sequenced in a study of beta chain features in type 1 diabetes. The investigators reverse transcribed all of the isolated RNA, so they sequenced expressed TCRB transcripts. TCRdb's copy holds only in-frame clones and misses some; the assay was immunoSEQ multiplex PCR. The sample holds over 120,000 clones, approximately 9.2% seen once. Sequences were obtained from central memory CD4+ T cells from blood. These receptors were obtained from a man in his late teens or twenties in good health.

V gene TRBV9 combines with J gene TRBJ2-5; D is uncertain. Trimming removed 0 bases at V and 2 bases at J, with 11 bases between. This CDR3 is 15 amino acids long. Germline V gene lookup returns CDR1 SGDLS and CDR2 YYNGEE. In nucleotides, the CDR3 is TGTGCCAGCAGCGTAGCATTAGCTCAGCAAGAGACCCAGTACTTC. Encoded protein: CASSVALAQQETQYF.

The rearrangement uses TRBV6-5 and TRBJ1-4, with TRBD1 matching 10 bases. V lost 2 bases, J lost 6 bases, and 0 bases stayed unmatched. From germline, CDR1 is MNHEY and CDR2 SVGAGI. This CDR3 is built from 14 residues. The CDR3, as DNA: TGTGCCAGCAGTTACGACAGGGGGCATGAAAAACTGTTTTTT. This encodes CASSYDRGHEKLFF.

The gene calls are TRBV19 and TRBJ1-5, with D perhaps TRBD1 (6 bases). The V end was cut by 6 bases, the J end by 4 bases, with 10 bases between. CDR1 and CDR2 from the germline V gene are LNHDA and SQIVND (reference sequence). The CDR3 has 13 amino acids. This CDR3 reads CASSNRENQPQHF. The DNA of the CDR3 is TGTGCCAGTAGCAACAGGGAGAATCAGCCCCAGCATTTT.

This clone appeared many times. V and J are TRBV4-2 and TRBJ2-7; 9 bases fit TRBD2. This CDR3 is built from 14 residues. V gave up 3 bases and J gave up 2 bases; unmatched junction bases: 2. Germline lookup yields CDR1 LGHNA and CDR2 YNFKEQ. This CDR3 reads CASSQTSGAYEQYF. DNA for the CDR3: TGTGCCAGCAGCCAGACTAGCGGAGCCTACGAGCAGTACTTC.

The sample holds a few counts of this clone. The chain couples TRBV27 to TRBJ2-7; a weak D match, TRBD1 (5 bases). Germline-derived CDR1 and CDR2 are MNHEY and SMNVEV (reference sequence). CDR3 length: 14 residues. Trimming removed 3 bases from V and 2 bases from J, with 11 bases in between. The CDR3 loop is CASSFVTDTYEQYF. The CDR3 DNA sequence: TGTGCCAGCAGTTTCGTGACAGATACCTACGAGCAGTACTTC.

The V call is TRBV28, the J call TRBJ2-7, with 9 bases matching TRBD1. With 6 bases clipped from V and 0 bases from J, the junction kept 9 bases outside the gene matches. The CDR3 has 16 amino acids. The germline V gene encodes CDR1 MDHEN and CDR2 SYDVKM. CDR3 sequence (DNA): TGTGCCAGCAGCCCGGGGGGACAGGGTAGCTCCTACGAGCAGTACTTC. Translating gives CASSPGGQGSSYEQYF.

This clone has a single count. The V call is TRBV5-1, the J call TRBJ1-2; D might be TRBD1 (5 bases). CDR3 length equals 14 residues. V was clipped by 1 base and J by 4 bases, with 11 bases between them. Per germline, CDR1 SGHRS and CDR2 YFSETQ. The CDR3 DNA reads as TGCGCCAGCAGCTTGCAGGCGGGGCCCTATGGCTACACCTTC. It encodes CASSLQAGPYGYTF.